The next 21 T cell receptor beta chains were all read from a single sample in a study of CD8 T cells in ankylosing spondylitis. Study-wide points: What appeared characteristic of ankylosing spondylitis blood was a TCR beta motif of eight or nine highly homologous variants.

These receptors lack a known antigen. TCRdb fed the 5' RACE reads into MiXCR, producing one record per CDR3 protein. Among almost 400,000 distinct CDR3 sequences listed, about a fifth were seen once. Sequenced: blood, either unsorted or a sorted T cell fraction (not recorded which). Receptors were obtained from a male donor with ankylosing spondylitis.

The chain joins TRBV6-1 to TRBJ2-4; 7 bases fit TRBD2. CDR3 size: 13 residues. Germline assignment: CDR1 MNHNS and CDR2 SASEGT. After removal of 8 bases from V and 1 base from J, the junction contained 2 bases not matched to a gene. The CDR3 spells CASPGGAKNIQYF. CDR3 in DNA: TGTGCCAGCCCCGGGGGGGCCAAAAACATTCAGTACTTC.

This chain uses TRBV19 with TRBJ2-7; D may be TRBD1 or TRBD2 (5 bases each). The CDR3 has 14 amino acids. The ends were cut back, 10 bases at V and 3 bases at J, with 19 bases in the middle. From germline, CDR1 is LNHDA and CDR2 SQIVND (reference sequence). The CDR3 spells CATPGRRRSYEQYF. The CDR3 DNA sequence: TGTGCCACTCCGGGACGGAGAAGGAGCTACGAGCAGTACTTC.

This clonotype was seen a handful of times. V and J are TRBV20-1 and TRBJ2-2, with D unclear. CDR3 size: 12 residues. CDR1 is DFQATT and CDR2 is SNEGSKA in the germline V gene (reference sequence). The germline V and J ends were trimmed by 7 bases and 0 bases, with 6 bases remaining between them. The chain's CDR3 is CSVRTNTGELFF. The CDR3 DNA is TGCAGTGTTCGAACGAACACCGGGGAGCTGTTTTTT.

The gene calls are TRBV3-1 and TRBJ1-1; D is perhaps TRBD1 (6 bases). The germline V and J ends were trimmed by 3 bases and 4 bases, with 12 bases remaining between them. There are 14 residues in the CDR3. The germline V gene encodes CDR1 LGHDT and CDR2 YNNKEL (reference sequence). The CDR3, as DNA: TGTGCCAGCAGCCATGGGGGGCTAGGCACTGAAGCTTTCTTT. Translating it yields CASSHGGLGTEAFF.

With regard to this clonotype: One end of the junction varies from germline; a read error may be responsible. The chain couples TRBV3-1 to TRBJ2-1, with 8 bases identical to TRBD2. Germline-derived CDR1 and CDR2 are LGHDT and YNNKEL (reference sequence). The CDR3 is 13 residues long. This CDR3 is CASSQGREGLRLF. CDR3 DNA sequence: TGTGCCAGCAGCCAAGGCCGGGAGGGCCTGAGGCTCTTC.

This clonotype showed up just a few times. The rearrangement joins TRBV4-3 to TRBJ2-7; 9 nucleotides line up with TRBD2. The CDR3 has 16 residues. From germline, CDR1 is LGHNA and CDR2 YSLEER. With V trimmed by 0 bases and J by 2 bases, 5 bases remained unmatched. Here the CDR3 reads CASSQDRIAGAYEQYF. The CDR3 DNA reads as TGCGCCAGCAGCCAAGATCGGATAGCGGGAGCCTACGAGCAGTACTTC.

J is TRBJ2-3 and V is TRBV7-2; no clear D. Germline V lookup: CDR1 SGHTA, CDR2 FQGNSA. V gave up 0 bases and J gave up 1 base, with 8 bases separating them. The CDR3 is 15 amino acids. The CDR3 coding sequence is TGTGCCAGCAGCTTAGCGCAGACGCGCACAGATACGCAGTATTTT. This codes for CASSLAQTRTDTQYF.

This clonotype has at least ten counts. The V gene is TRBV5-1, the J gene TRBJ1-1; D is ambiguous. V was trimmed by 0 bases and J by 4 bases, leaving 10 bases between them. The CDR3 runs 14 residues. CDR1 is SGHRS and CDR2 is YFSETQ in the germline V gene. CDR3 residues: CASSLGHSVTEAFF. The CDR3 DNA reads as TGCGCCAGCAGCTTGGGACACTCGGTCACTGAAGCTTTCTTT.

This sequence joins TRBV7-9 and TRBJ2-1; no definite D call. Germline CDR1 reads SEHNR; CDR2 reads FQNEAQ (reference sequence). The CDR3 has 15 residues. V was shortened by 1 base and J by 4 bases, with 11 bases between the two germline ends. The CDR3 DNA is TGTGCCAGCAGCTTAGTGAGAGGAGTGTACAATGAGCAGTTCTTC. The encoded protein is CASSLVRGVYNEQFF.

The chain combines TRBV20-1 with TRBJ1-5, with D unresolved. The V end was cut by 1 base, the J end by 4 bases, with 8 bases between. This CDR3 is built from 13 residues. Per the germline V gene, CDR1 is DFQATT and CDR2 is SNEGSKA (reference sequence). Written as DNA, the CDR3 is TGCAGTGCTAGAGTCTCTGGGAATCAGCCCCAGCATTTT. Protein: CSARVSGNQPQHF.

This clonotype has only a few counts. The chain combines TRBV28 with TRBJ2-4; 9 nucleotides agree with TRBD1. From germline, CDR1 is MDHEN and CDR2 SYDVKM. Unmatched junction bases numbered 10, after V lost 6 bases and J lost 4 bases. The CDR3 has 16 residues. This CDR3 reads CASSRRQGGLKNIQYF. The CDR3 DNA reads TGTGCCAGCAGCCGAAGACAGGGGGGCCTTAAAAACATTCAGTACTTC.

The chain joins TRBV7-6 to TRBJ2-1; 11 nucleotides line up with TRBD1. The CDR3 has 17 amino acids. V was clipped by 5 bases and J by 0 bases; unmatched bases: 6. Germline CDR1 SGHVS, CDR2 FNYEAQ. In DNA form, the CDR3 reads TGTGCCAGCAGCGCAGGACAGGGGGCGAGCTCCTACAATGAGCAGTTCTTC. This sequence encodes CASSAGQGASSYNEQFF.

This clonotype was counted only a few times. V is TRBV7-3 and J is TRBJ2-1, with 8 bases aligning to TRBD2. V lost 5 bases and J lost 3; bases outside the gene matches: 6. This CDR3 contains 15 residues. CDR1 is SGHTA and CDR2 is FQGTGA in the germline V gene. The CDR3 region is CASSPLAVSYNEQFF. The CDR3 DNA sequence: TGTGCCAGCAGCCCACTAGCGGTTAGCTACAATGAGCAGTTCTTC.

This clonotype has a handful of counts. The V gene is TRBV7-2, the J gene TRBJ2-4; TRBD1 matches 9 bases. CDR3 length: 14 amino acids. The ends lost 1 base at V and 5 bases at J; junction bases unmatched: 0. From germline, CDR1 is SGHTA and CDR2 FQGNSA. CDR3 DNA sequence: TGTGCCAGCAGCTTAGGGACAGGGGAAAACATTCAGTACTTC. Amino acid sequence: CASSLGTGENIQYF.

The rearrangement joins TRBV2 to TRBJ2-7; TRBD1 is a possible D gene (6 bases). From germline, CDR1 is SNHLY and CDR2 FYNNEI. Trimming stripped 1 base from V and 3 bases from J, with 10 bases between. The CDR3 totals 14 residues. CDR3 amino acids: CASSEGDNLYEQYF. In nucleotides, the CDR3 is TGTGCCAGCAGTGAAGGGGACAACCTCTACGAGCAGTACTTC.

The rearrangement joins TRBV28 to TRBJ1-6; the D is unclear. The CDR3 runs to 12 residues. Germline V lookup: CDR1 MDHEN, CDR2 SYDVKM. The V and J ends lost 6 bases and 10 bases respectively, with 10 bases between them. CDR3 nucleotides: TGTGCCAGCAGGGGATCAGAGTCACCCCTCCACTTT. It encodes CASRGSESPLHF.

This clonotype was seen a handful of times. The chain uses TRBV2 and TRBJ1-2; 7 bases line up with TRBD1. The CDR3 length is 15 residues. The ends lost 2 bases at V and 7 bases at J; junction bases unmatched: 10. From germline, CDR1 is SNHLY and CDR2 FYNNEI. The CDR3 DNA is TGTGCCAGCAGTGAAACGCAACAGGGGATAGGTGGCTACACCTTC. Protein: CASSETQQGIGGYTF.

The chain is built from TRBV5-1 and TRBJ2-2; 8 bases are a match to TRBD2. The CDR3 extends over 18 amino acids. V gave up 0 bases and J gave up 0 bases; unmatched junction bases: 7. From germline, CDR1 is SGHRS and CDR2 YFSETQ. The chain's CDR3 is CASSLAGRANANTGELFF. In DNA form, the CDR3 reads TGCGCCAGCAGCTTGGCCGGGAGGGCCAACGCGAACACCGGGGAGCTGTTTTTT.

This clonotype appeared a few times. The chain couples TRBV28 to TRBJ2-3; D possibly corresponds to TRBD2 (6 bases). The length of the CDR3 is 12 residues. Germline values: CDR1 MDHEN, CDR2 SYDVKM. V lost 2 bases to trimming and J lost 9 bases, with 9 bases between them. DNA of the CDR3: TGTGCCAGCAGTTTAGTTCGGGGGACGCAGTATTTT. This translates into CASSLVRGTQYF.

This chain links TRBV30 with TRBJ1-6; no firm D call. The CDR3 is 14 amino acids. The V end lost 5 bases, the J end lost 6 bases, and 14 bases lay between the germline ends. CDR1 and CDR2 (germline): GTSNPN, SVGIG (reference sequence). For the CDR3, the DNA is TGTGCCTGGGGACGGGAAGCGGCTAATTCACCCCTCCACTTT. Its protein is CAWGREAANSPLHF.

This clonotype was counted only a few times. This chain connects TRBV20-1 to TRBJ2-2, with TRBD2 matching over 7 bases. Germline V gene lookup returns CDR1 DFQATT and CDR2 SNEGSKA (reference sequence). Unmatched junction bases numbered 6, after V lost 5 bases and J lost 6 bases. The CDR3 has 13 amino acids. The CDR3 loop reads CSALGRESGELFF. The CDR3 DNA follows: TGCAGTGCTCTGGGGCGGGAGTCCGGGGAGCTGTTTTTT.